These 26 T cell receptor beta chains originate from one sample sequenced in a study of regulatory T cells in long-lasting Graves disease. For TCR beta, libraries came from iRepertoire HTBI primers and Arm-PCR of CDR3 regions. TCRdb re-called the multiplex PCR reads through MiXCR, storing one row per CDR3 protein. The repertoire holds approximately 400,000 distinct CDR3 sequences, with under 15% as singletons. Time point reported: newly diagnosed GD, antithyroid drugs for less than 3 months. There was RNA extracted from PBMCs, and the TCR library was made from it. The same specimen was also included in a second study, on T cells in Graves' hyperthyroidism and ophthalmopathy.

This sample comprised peripheral blood mononuclear cells (PBMCs), obtained at new diagnosis, from a patient treated with antithyroid drugs. Receptors originate from a woman between 25 and 40 years old with Graves disease.

This clonotype was found many times. The J gene is TRBJ2-3, the V gene TRBV11-3; no definite D call. The CDR3 sequence is 14 residues long. CDR1 SGHNT and CDR2 YENEEA come from the germline V gene. Deletions cut 7 bases from V and 0 bases from J, with 11 bases between. CDR3 residues: CASTPHSSTDTQYF. CDR3 coding DNA: TGTGCCAGCACCCCACACTCAAGCACAGATACGCAGTATTTT.

In its sample, this clonotype was seen a few times. The gene calls are TRBV19 and TRBJ2-7, with D perhaps matching TRBD1 (5 bases). The V end lost 5 bases, the J end lost 0 bases, and 8 bases lay between the germline ends. The V gene's germline CDR1 is LNHDA and CDR2 SQIVND (reference sequence). This CDR3 is 13 amino acids long. The CDR3 bases are TGTGCCAGTAGTCTGACAGACTCCTACGAGCAGTACTTC. This encodes CASSLTDSYEQYF.

There are many counts of this clonotype. This chain uses TRBV6-5 with TRBJ1-1; D is uncertain. Germline V gene data show CDR1 as MNHEY and CDR2 as SVGAGI. CDR3 length equals 14 residues. Trimming stripped 4 bases from V and 0 bases from J, with 9 bases between. CDR3 residues: CASSLDAVNTEAFF. The CDR3, as DNA: TGTGCCAGCAGTTTGGACGCAGTGAACACTGAAGCTTTCTTT.

This clonotype was picked up a small number of times. The V call is TRBV9, the J call TRBJ2-3; D is ambiguous. The V and J ends lost 2 bases and 2 bases respectively, with 3 bases between them. Germline CDR1 SGDLS, CDR2 YYNGEE. This CDR3 comprises 12 residues. CDR3 sequence reads: CASSVHTDTQYF. The CDR3 DNA reads as TGTGCCAGCAGCGTCCACACAGATACGCAGTATTTT.

This clonotype was counted many times. V usage is TRBV27 and J usage is TRBJ2-3; no definite D call. The CDR3 covers 13 residues. Germline V CDR1 and CDR2: MNHEY, SMNVEV (reference sequence). Trimming left V 6 bases short and J 4 bases short, with 11 bases between. This CDR3 is CASSLVGADTQYF. Here the CDR3 DNA reads TGTGCCAGCAGCCTCGTGGGTGCAGATACGCAGTATTTT.

This sequence joins TRBV4-1 and TRBJ2-7; no clear D gene. V shed 4 bases and J shed 5 bases, with 9 bases lying between them. This CDR3 contains 12 residues. Germline CDR1 is MGHRA and CDR2 is YSYEKL. The CDR3 DNA follows: TGCGCCAGCAGCCCAGGTAGGGACGAGCAGTACTTC. Encoded protein: CASSPGRDEQYF.

This clonotype showed up just a few times. V gene TRBV27 combines with J gene TRBJ2-4, with a weak D call TRBD2 (5 bases). Between the trimmed V and J ends, which lost 2 bases and 7 bases, there was a span of 12 bases. Germline CDR1 and CDR2: MNHEY and SMNVEV (reference sequence). The CDR3 sequence is 14 residues long. CDR3 in DNA: TGTGCCAGCAGTTTACCGGGGATTGCTAACATTCAGTACTTC. Its translation: CASSLPGIANIQYF.

On this clonotype: The final CDR3 position lacks the conserved phenylalanine or tryptophan, pointing to a likely read error. This rearrangement joins TRBV30 to TRBJ2-1, with 7 nucleotides matching TRBD2. V gave up 8 bases and J gave up 9 bases; unmatched junction bases: 16. CDR1 is GTSNPN, CDR2 SVGIG, per germline (reference sequence). The length of the CDR3 is 14 residues. The CDR3 region is CAPPPDRLAGEQFL. DNA of the CDR3: TGTGCCCCTCCCCCGGACCGACTAGCAGGTGAGCAGTTCCTC.

The V and J genes are TRBV20-1 and TRBJ2-7; the D gene is possibly TRBD2 (6 bases). Germline CDR1 and CDR2: DFQATT and SNEGSKA (reference sequence). Trimming took 0 bases from V and 4 from J, leaving 13 bases between them. This CDR3 contains 14 residues. CDR3 region: CSARDRRDRYEQYF. DNA for the CDR3: TGCAGTGCTAGAGATCGGCGGGATCGATACGAGCAGTACTTC.

This clonotype has a count of ten or more. The V and J genes are TRBV3-1 and TRBJ2-3, with D hard to call. CDR3 length equals 15 residues. CDR1 and CDR2 from the germline V gene are LGHDT and YNNKEL (reference sequence). V lost 1 base to trimming and J lost 0 bases, with 8 bases between them. The CDR3 region is CASSQGPVSTDTQYF. The CDR3, as DNA: TGTGCCAGCAGCCAAGGGCCGGTTAGCACAGATACGCAGTATTTT.

The table lists this clonotype with many counts. The chain employs TRBV30 and TRBJ2-2, with TRBD2 matching over 14 bases. This CDR3 comprises 17 residues. J was trimmed by 7 bases and V by 1 base; bases with no gene match: 8. The V gene's germline CDR1 is GTSNPN and CDR2 SVGIG (reference sequence). The chain's CDR3 is CAWSAGLAGGLGGELFF. Written as DNA, the CDR3 is TGTGCCTGGAGTGCCGGACTAGCGGGAGGACTTGGCGGGGAGCTGTTTTTT.

Only a few counts were recorded for this clonotype. DNA of the CDR3: TGTGCCAGCAGCGTAGATAGCTCCTATAATTCACCCCTCCACTTT. As protein: CASSVDSSYNSPLHF. The genes are TRBV9 and TRBJ1-6, with D uncertain. CDR1 is SGDLS and CDR2 is YYNGEE in the germline V gene. The CDR3 is 15 amino acids. V lost 0 bases to trimming and J lost 0 bases, with 4 bases between them.

This clonotype was found many times. The genes are TRBV12-3 or TRBV12-4 and TRBJ2-3; D not certain. The CDR3 has 15 residues. Trimming removed 1 base at V and 0 bases at J, with 8 bases between. DNA for the CDR3: TGTGCCAGCAGTTTAGTGGCAGATAGCACAGATACGCAGTATTTT. Translated: CASSLVADSTDTQYF.

This clonotype has at least ten counts. The CDR3 DNA follows: TGTGCCAGCAGCCAAGAAACTCGACTAGCGGGAGACGAGCAGTACTTC. Its protein is CASSQETRLAGDEQYF. This sequence joins TRBV3-1 and TRBJ2-7, with 12 nucleotides matching TRBD2. With 0 bases clipped from V and 5 bases from J, the junction kept 5 bases outside the gene matches. The length of the CDR3 is 16 residues. Germline CDR1 LGHDT, CDR2 YNNKEL (reference sequence).

The chain recombines TRBV6-1 with TRBJ1-5, with 10 bases lining up with TRBD1. Germline V lookup: CDR1 MNHNS, CDR2 SASEGT. Trimming took 2 bases from V and 3 from J; bases not matched to a gene: 7. The CDR3 has 17 residues. DNA for the CDR3: TGTGCCAGCAGTGAAATCATGGGGACAGGGGTCAATCAGCCCCAGCATTTT. It specifies CASSEIMGTGVNQPQHF.

The chain employs TRBV2 and TRBJ2-5, with 15 positions matching TRBD2. V gave up 6 bases and J gave up 5 bases; unmatched junction bases: 10. The CDR3 is 17 amino acids. From germline, CDR1 is SNHLY and CDR2 FYNNEI. The CDR3 nucleotides read TGTGCCAGCAGCGTCGGACTAGCGGGAGGGAATACGGAGACCCAGTACTTC. As protein: CASSVGLAGGNTETQYF.

This clonotype has a count of ten or more. V is TRBV11-3 and J is TRBJ2-1; D is ambiguous. Trimming took off 3 bases at V and 7 bases at J, with 10 bases between the two ends. Germline V CDR1 and CDR2: SGHNT, YENEEA. This CDR3 spans 13 amino acids. The CDR3 DNA is TGTGCCAGCAGCTTGGATCGTCTAAATGAGCAGTTCTTC. Translated: CASSLDRLNEQFF.

This clonotype was counted ten times or more. The CDR3 DNA reads TGTGCCAGCAGCGAAGGGGCTAGCAATCAGCCCCAGCATTTT. As protein: CASSEGASNQPQHF. This chain joins TRBV3-1 and TRBJ1-5; possible D gene TRBD1, 5 bases. The germline V and J ends were trimmed by 5 bases and 0 bases, with 8 bases remaining between them. CDR1 is LGHDT and CDR2 is YNNKEL in the germline V gene (reference sequence). The CDR3 totals 14 residues.

This chain links TRBV24-1 with TRBJ1-1; no clear D gene. The V end was cut by 6 bases, the J end by 1 base, with 8 bases between. The germline V gene has CDR1 KGHDR and CDR2 SFDVKD. This CDR3 comprises 13 residues. CDR3 protein: CATSFGRNTEAFF. Written as DNA, the CDR3 is TGTGCCACCAGTTTTGGGAGGAACACTGAAGCTTTCTTT.

This clonotype was seen ten or more times. The rearrangement joins TRBV6-1 to TRBJ1-1; D is ambiguous. The germline gives CDR1 MNHNS, CDR2 SASEGT. The ends were cut back, 6 bases at V and 0 bases at J, with 14 bases in the middle. The CDR3 is 15 amino acids. CDR3 amino acids: CASRPMGGMNTEAFF. CDR3 nucleotide sequence: TGTGCCAGCAGACCAATGGGCGGGATGAACACTGAAGCTTTCTTT.

This clonotype was detected ten times or more. This rearrangement joins TRBV27 to TRBJ2-5, with D tentatively TRBD1 (7 bases). Germline V CDR1 and CDR2: MNHEY, SMNVEV (reference sequence). V was trimmed by 5 bases and J by 5 bases, leaving 24 bases between them. The CDR3 spans 17 residues. This CDR3 reads CASSRYRGPRDWETQYF. CDR3 DNA sequence: TGTGCCAGCAGTCGCTACAGGGGCCCGCGGGATTGGGAGACCCAGTACTTC.

This clonotype was detected a few times. This sequence joins TRBV20-1 and TRBJ2-7, with 9 positions matching TRBD2. This CDR3 region has 14 residues. Trimming took 5 bases from V and 0 from J; bases not matched to a gene: 5. Germline values: CDR1 DFQATT, CDR2 SNEGSKA (reference sequence). This CDR3 reads CSAGLAGNSYEQYF. Written as DNA, the CDR3 is TGCAGTGCTGGTCTAGCGGGGAACTCCTACGAGCAGTACTTC.

This clonotype was seen ten or more times. The J gene is TRBJ2-1, the V gene TRBV2; 9 bases agree with TRBD2. With 8 bases clipped from V and 4 bases from J, the junction kept 9 bases outside the gene matches. Per germline, CDR1 SNHLY and CDR2 FYNNEI. CDR3 length: 15 amino acids. The CDR3 loop is CASQERLAAYNEQFF. CDR3 DNA: TGTGCCAGCCAAGAGCGACTAGCGGCTTACAATGAGCAGTTCTTC.

This clonotype was recorded at least ten times. Here the CDR3 reads CASSGRTSGRGDTQYF. Here the CDR3 DNA reads TGTGCCAGCAGTGGAAGGACTAGCGGGAGAGGGGATACGCAGTATTTT. This chain uses TRBV2 with TRBJ2-3; 13 bases align to TRBD2. Per germline, CDR1 SNHLY and CDR2 FYNNEI. Losses at the gene ends were 4 bases for V and 6 bases for J; bases not matched to a gene: 7. This CDR3 is built from 16 residues.

The V call is TRBV19, the J call TRBJ1-1; D call uncertain. CDR3 length: 14 amino acids. Germline CDR1 is LNHDA and CDR2 is SQIVND (reference sequence). V was pared by 3 bases and J by 5 bases, with 13 bases between. The CDR3 DNA follows: TGTGCCAGTAGTATTGTAGGGTTCAAGACTGAAGCTTTCTTT. Translation: CASSIVGFKTEAFF.

This clonotype came up many times. The chain carries TRBV12-3 or TRBV12-4 and TRBJ2-1; the match to TRBD2 covers 11 bases. CDR3 length equals 16 residues. Losses at the gene ends were 5 bases for V and 4 bases for J; bases not matched to a gene: 7. The CDR3 protein is CASSPNRTSGYNEQFF. The CDR3 DNA reads TGTGCCAGCAGTCCTAACAGGACTAGCGGGTACAATGAGCAGTTCTTC.